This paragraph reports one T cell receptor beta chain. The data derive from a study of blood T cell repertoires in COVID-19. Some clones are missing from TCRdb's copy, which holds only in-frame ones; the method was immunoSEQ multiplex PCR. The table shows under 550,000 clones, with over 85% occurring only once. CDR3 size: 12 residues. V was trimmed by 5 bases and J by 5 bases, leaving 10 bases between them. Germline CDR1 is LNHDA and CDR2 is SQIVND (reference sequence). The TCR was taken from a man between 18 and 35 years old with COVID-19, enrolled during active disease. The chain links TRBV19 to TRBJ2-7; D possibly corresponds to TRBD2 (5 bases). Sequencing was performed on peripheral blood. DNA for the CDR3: TGTGCCAGTAGTCGGGGTGGGGACGAGCAGTACTTC. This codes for CASSRGGDEQYF.